This entry lists 26 T cell receptor beta chains sequenced from one sample in a study of cytomegalovirus exposure and HLA in healthy donors. Profiled with immunoSEQ multiplex PCR; TCRdb holds only in-frame clones, not every one. The sample records some 170,000 clones, about 82% being singletons. Sequencing used PBMCs. All receptors come from a young man in good health and CMV-seropositive.

The rearrangement joins TRBV5-1 to TRBJ2-2, with a possible D match to TRBD2 (6 bases). The CDR3 extends over 15 amino acids. V was shortened by 2 bases and J by 4 bases, with 12 bases between the two germline ends. Germline values: CDR1 SGHRS, CDR2 YFSETQ. The chain's CDR3 is CASSLGSGSTGELFF. The CDR3 DNA reads TGCGCCAGCAGCTTAGGTAGCGGTAGCACCGGGGAGCTGTTTTTT.

This sequence joins TRBV5-6 and TRBJ1-1; 8 positions match TRBD1. Losses at the gene ends were 4 bases for V and 0 bases for J; bases not matched to a gene: 8. Germline lookup yields CDR1 SGHDT and CDR2 YYEEEE. The CDR3 spans 16 residues. Written as DNA, the CDR3 is TGTGCCAGCAGCCCCGACAGGGGTGGTATGAACACTGAAGCTTTCTTT. This encodes CASSPDRGGMNTEAFF.

The V and J genes are TRBV30 and TRBJ2-2, with 10 bases fitting TRBD2. CDR1 is GTSNPN and CDR2 is SVGIG in the germline V gene (reference sequence). The V gene end was trimmed by 4 bases and the J gene end by 6 bases; junction bases not matched to a gene: 8. This CDR3 is 15 amino acids long. The CDR3 here is CAWKKRGGFPGELFF. The CDR3 DNA follows: TGTGCCTGGAAGAAGCGGGGGGGCTTTCCCGGGGAGCTGTTTTTT.

This clone appeared once. The chain combines TRBV10-2 with TRBJ1-3; D is perhaps TRBD1 (5 bases). V lost 1 base, J lost 0 bases, and 13 bases lay in between. Germline V gives CDR1 WSHSY, CDR2 SAAADI. The CDR3 is made up of 17 amino acids. This CDR3 reads CASSEWGRGSSGNTIYF. The CDR3, as DNA: TGCGCCAGCAGTGAGTGGGGACGGGGGAGCTCTGGAAACACCATATATTTT.

V usage is TRBV4-1 and J usage is TRBJ2-3; TRBD2 aligns across 12 bases. The germline V gene has CDR1 MGHRA and CDR2 YSYEKL. Trimming at V came to 4 bases and at J to 2 bases, leaving 10 bases not matched to a gene. The CDR3 contains 18 residues. This CDR3 is CASSLVLAGGLDTDTQYF. In DNA form, the CDR3 reads TGCGCCAGCAGCCTCGTTCTAGCGGGGGGGCTGGACACAGATACGCAGTATTTT.

This chain connects TRBV6-5 to TRBJ1-4; TRBD1 agrees at 9 bases. The CDR3 runs 16 residues. The V gene end was trimmed by 1 base and the J gene end by 1 base; junction bases not matched to a gene: 1. Germline assignment: CDR1 MNHEY and CDR2 SVGAGI. This chain's CDR3 is CASSYWTGETNEKLFF. DNA of the CDR3: TGTGCCAGCAGTTACTGGACAGGGGAAACTAATGAAAAACTGTTTTTT.

This clone was observed a few times. The chain combines TRBV2 with TRBJ1-1; 7 bases line up with TRBD1. With 6 bases clipped from V and 5 bases from J, the junction kept 6 bases outside the gene matches. From germline, CDR1 is SNHLY and CDR2 FYNNEI. This CDR3 contains 13 residues. The DNA of the CDR3 is TGTGCCAGCAGCAGGGGGTTAGGTACTGAAGCTTTCTTT. Protein: CASSRGLGTEAFF.

This clone was observed once. Other DNA sequences in the sample encode the same CDR3. The rearrangement joins TRBV25-1 to TRBJ2-5; D ambiguous. Trimming cost V 3 bases and J 4 bases, with 6 bases left between them. Germline V CDR1 and CDR2: MGHDK, SYGVNS. The CDR3 sequence is 12 residues long. CDR3 nucleotide sequence: TGTGCCAGCAGTGAGCCGGGAGAGACCCAGTACTTC. Its translation is CASSEPGETQYF.

This rearrangement joins TRBV10-3 to TRBJ1-5, with a tentative D call TRBD1 (6 bases). Trimming removed 6 bases at V and 6 bases at J, with 12 bases between. This CDR3 comprises 13 residues. CDR1 is ENHRY and CDR2 is SYGVKD in the germline V gene. This chain's CDR3 is CAIRQGEGQPQHF. CDR3 in DNA: TGTGCCATCAGACAGGGAGAAGGTCAGCCCCAGCATTTT.

This chain links TRBV4-1 with TRBJ2-3; TRBD2 might be the D (8 bases). The CDR3 has 20 amino acids. The V gene's germline CDR1 is MGHRA and CDR2 YSYEKL. The germline V and J ends were trimmed by 0 bases and 2 bases, with 24 bases remaining between them. For the CDR3, the DNA is TGCGCCAGCAGCCAAGATCCGGGGAAGTCGGGAGGGGGCATCACAGATACGCAGTATTTT. This translates into CASSQDPGKSGGGITDTQYF.

The chain employs TRBV9 and TRBJ2-1; 8 bases are shared with TRBD2. Germline trimming cut 4 bases from V and 6 bases from J; bases unmatched to any gene: 18. CDR3 length: 18 residues. Germline CDR1 and CDR2: SGDLS and YYNGEE. Here the CDR3 reads CASSPRGSGEGGGNEQFF. Here the CDR3 DNA reads TGTGCCAGCAGCCCCCGAGGTAGCGGGGAAGGGGGTGGCAATGAGCAGTTCTTC.

This chain connects TRBV7-9 to TRBJ1-5, with a possible D match to TRBD1 (6 bases). The germline V and J ends were trimmed by 1 base and 3 bases, with 16 bases remaining between them. The CDR3 length is 17 residues. Germline V CDR1 and CDR2: SEHNR, FQNEAQ (reference sequence). This chain's CDR3 is CASSLGQGSPVNQPQHF. In DNA form, the CDR3 reads TGTGCCAGCAGCTTAGGGCAGGGGAGCCCCGTCAATCAGCCCCAGCATTTT.

This chain connects TRBV4-2 to TRBJ1-4, with D perhaps TRBD1 (6 bases). Looked up from germline, CDR1 is LGHNA and CDR2 is YNFKEQ. V shed 1 base and J shed 3 bases, with 9 bases lying between them. This CDR3 has 15 residues. The CDR3 nucleotides are TGTGCCAGCAGCCAAGCCACAGGGCCTAATGAAAAACTGTTTTTT. As protein: CASSQATGPNEKLFF.

J is TRBJ2-3 and V is TRBV4-2; 7 positions agree with TRBD2. The CDR3 totals 15 residues. Germline V CDR1 and CDR2: LGHNA, YNFKEQ. J was trimmed by 6 bases and V by 0 bases; bases with no gene match: 6. The CDR3 DNA sequence: TGTGCCAGCAGCCAAGAAGCGGGGCCCGGTGATACGCAGTATTTT. Translation gives CASSQEAGPGDTQYF.

This clone was picked up one time. The gene calls are TRBV5-1 and TRBJ2-5; TRBD2 aligns across 12 bases. Germline lookup yields CDR1 SGHRS and CDR2 YFSETQ. V shed 3 bases, J shed 4 bases, and the junction held 7 bases outside the gene matches. The CDR3 length is 16 residues. CDR3 region: CASSSMVLAGGETQYF. DNA of the CDR3: TGCGCCAGCAGCTCGATGGTACTAGCGGGGGGAGAGACCCAGTACTTC.

The V and J genes are TRBV7-9 and TRBJ2-7, with 9 bases fitting TRBD2. V gave up 3 bases and J gave up 4 bases; unmatched junction bases: 4. The CDR3 runs 14 residues. The germline V gene has CDR1 SEHNR and CDR2 FQNEAQ (reference sequence). CDR3 DNA: TGTGCCAGCAGCTTGAGTAGCGGGGGATACGAGCAGTACTTC. Encoded protein: CASSLSSGGYEQYF.

The chain employs TRBV4-3 and TRBJ1-1, with a weak D call TRBD1 (5 bases). Germline-derived CDR1 and CDR2 are LGHNA and YSLEER. V dropped 5 bases and J dropped 6 bases, with 13 bases sitting between them. This CDR3 has 13 amino acids. The CDR3 DNA sequence: TGCGCCAGCAGCGTCAATCGGGGGGCTGAAGCTTTCTTT. Protein product: CASSVNRGAEAFF.

V usage is TRBV5-4 and J usage is TRBJ2-1, with 11 bases aligning to TRBD2. CDR3 size: 14 residues. CDR1 and CDR2 (germline): SGHNT, YYREEE (reference sequence). After removal of 3 bases from V and 10 bases from J, the junction contained 6 bases not matched to a gene. DNA of the CDR3: TGTGCCAGCAGCTCGCGACTAGCGGGGAACGAGCAGTTCTTC. Translation gives CASSSRLAGNEQFF.

The CDR3 is CASSPPGGQVRAFF. The DNA for the CDR3 is TGTGCCAGCAGCCCCCCCGGGGGACAGGTTCGAGCTTTCTTT. The chain is built from TRBV6-5 and TRBJ1-1; 8 bases fit TRBD1. Germline-derived CDR1 and CDR2 are MNHEY and SVGAGI. The CDR3 sequence is 14 residues long. Trimming removed 6 bases from V and 10 bases from J; junction bases left unmatched: 13.

The gene calls are TRBV2 and TRBJ1-5, with D possibly matching TRBD1 (5 bases). Germline V gene data show CDR1 as SNHLY and CDR2 as FYNNEI. This CDR3 has 14 amino acids. Trimming pared 6 bases from V and 3 bases from J, leaving 12 bases between. CDR3 DNA: TGTGCCAGCAGATTCCGGGACTCCAATCAGCCCCAGCATTTT. Translating it yields CASRFRDSNQPQHF. Based on the CDR3 plus reference TRBV2 and TRBJ1-5, the full variable domain is EPEVTQTPSHQVTQMGQEVILRCVPISNHLYFYWYRQILGQKVEFLVSFYNNEISEKSEIFDDQFSVERPDGSNFTLKIRSTKLEDSAMYFCASRFRDSNQPQHFGDGTRLSIL.

V and J are TRBV6-5 and TRBJ1-4, with D perhaps TRBD1 (6 bases). V gave up 8 bases and J gave up 7 bases, with 11 bases separating them. The CDR3 totals 12 residues. Per the germline V gene, CDR1 is MNHEY and CDR2 is SVGAGI. CDR3 sequence (DNA): TGTGCCAGCCGGCAGGGGAGTGAAAAACTGTTTTTT. Its protein product is CASRQGSEKLFF.

The chain employs TRBV5-1 and TRBJ1-2; 9 bases align to TRBD1. Unmatched junction bases numbered 7, after V lost 2 bases and J lost 5 bases. The CDR3 loop spans 15 amino acids. Germline V CDR1 and CDR2: SGHRS, YFSETQ. The CDR3 coding sequence is TGCGCCAGCAGCTTTGAACAGGGGGCGAGATATGGCTACACCTTC. It specifies CASSFEQGARYGYTF.

The chain couples TRBV9 to TRBJ2-2; 13 bases map to TRBD2. Germline assignment: CDR1 SGDLS and CDR2 YYNGEE. The CDR3 is 17 residues long. V was clipped by 3 bases and J by 2 bases; unmatched bases: 4. The CDR3 is CASSAWTSGGNTGELFF. CDR3 in DNA: TGTGCCAGCAGCGCATGGACTAGCGGGGGAAACACCGGGGAGCTGTTTTTT.

CDR3 bases: TGTGCCAGCATTCCCGTAGCGGGGGGCTCCTACGAGCAGTACTTC. Its protein product is CASIPVAGGSYEQYF. The rearrangement joins TRBV6-5 to TRBJ2-7, with 10 bases lining up with TRBD2. Germline trimming cut 7 bases from V and 0 bases from J; bases unmatched to any gene: 6. Germline CDR1 is MNHEY and CDR2 is SVGAGI. There are 15 residues in the CDR3.

V is TRBV6-5 and J is TRBJ2-5; the match to TRBD1 covers 8 bases. V lost 6 bases to trimming and J lost 5 bases; unmatched junction nucleotides: 8. Germline values: CDR1 MNHEY, CDR2 SVGAGI. This CDR3 is built from 14 residues. The chain's CDR3 is CASSLGQGLETQYF. CDR3 nucleotide sequence: TGTGCCAGCAGCCTCGGACAGGGACTCGAGACCCAGTACTTC.

This sequence joins TRBV19 and TRBJ1-4; tentative D call: TRBD1 (6 bases). Trimming cost V 4 bases and J 5 bases, with 17 bases left between them. The CDR3 totals 16 residues. CDR1 is LNHDA and CDR2 is SQIVND in the germline V gene (reference sequence). The CDR3 DNA is TGTGCCAGTAGTACCTACCTACAGGGCCGGAATGAAAAACTGTTTTTT. Translated, it gives CASSTYLQGRNEKLFF.